This T cell receptor (beta chain) was observed in a study of circulating CD8 cells and anti-PD-1 response in melanoma. V was clipped by 0 bases and J by 4 bases, with 0 bases between them. CDR1 and CDR2 (germline): SGDLS, YYNGEE. The CDR3 is 11 amino acids. Live CD3+CD8+TCRalphabeta+ cells were sorted into four subsets by PD-1 and/or TIGIT. Findings of the study overall: Most experiments lacked replicates. Subset repertoires were largely private at M1, with under 7.5% shared.

By sample share, this clonotype is large. Its specificity is not known. Using approximately 15 ng of total RNA, TCR libraries were made with the QIAseq Immune Repertoire TCR panel. TCRdb itself ran the reads through MiXCR, one entry per CDR3 protein. Altogether roughly 1,500 distinct CDR3 sequences are present, 9.4% being singletons, with the ten largest covering about 5.4%. The clonotype was recovered from a human donor with melanoma. V gene TRBV9 combines with J gene TRBJ2-3, with no clear D. This sample comprised CD8+ T cells from PBMCs, obtained at baseline or after one month of anti-PD-1 therapy (not recorded which). CDR3 sequence: CASSVADTQYF. CDR3 DNA sequence: TGTGCCAGCAGCGTAGCAGATACGCAGTATTTT.